Listed below are T cell receptor beta chains from one sample, sequenced in a study of cytomegalovirus exposure and HLA in healthy donors. Data came from immunoSEQ multiplex PCR; TCRdb stores just in-frame clones and leaves some out. The sample yields roughly 160,000 clones, roughly 80% seen once. The sample consisted of PBMCs. The receptors were sampled from a woman aged 25 to 39 in good health and CMV-seropositive. Both conserved end residues are part of each CDR3. D genes are given only for firm matches. Clone size is given for some rows only: seen once, a few or many times, or a class if the clone is expanded.

>TRBV28|.|.|TRBJ2-3
CASSSGPTRDTQYF
TGTGCCAGCAGTAGCGGGCCGACGCGGGATACGCAGTATTTT
>TRBV6-6|.|TRBD1|TRBJ2-1
CASSLGGQGACEQFF
TGTGCCAGCAGTTTAGGGGGACAGGGGGCTTGTGAGCAGTTCTTC
>TRBV7-9|.|TRBD1|TRBJ1-4
CASSATGTGANEKLFF
TGTGCCAGCAGCGCCACCGGGACAGGGGCTAATGAAAAACTGTTTTTT
>TRBV18|once|TRBD1|TRBJ2-1
CASSPGTGQFF
TGTGCCAGCTCCCCCGGGACAGGGCAGTTCTTC
>TRBV6-5|.|.|TRBJ1-4
CASSYSTGEVLEKLFF
TGTGCCAGCAGTTACTCGACTGGGGAGGTGCTTGAAAAACTGTTTTTT
>TRBV9|.|.|TRBJ2-3
CASSSRGSTSTDTQYF
TGTGCCAGCAGCTCTAGGGGCAGCACTAGCACAGATACGCAGTATTTT
>TRBV9|.|.|TRBJ2-1
CASSPREYNEQFF
TGTGCCAGCAGCCCCCGGGAGTACAATGAGCAGTTCTTC
>TRBV10-3|.|TRBD2|TRBJ2-1
CAIRGAGGRYNEQFF
TGTGCCATCAGAGGAGCGGGGGGGCGCTACAATGAGCAGTTCTTC
>TRBV6-5|.|.|TRBJ2-5
CASSYSRGTQETQYF
TGTGCCAGCAGTTACTCGAGGGGGACACAAGAGACCCAGTACTTC
>TRBV6-4|.|.|TRBJ2-3
CASSRGSTDTQYF
TGTGCCAGCAGCCGCGGGAGCACAGATACGCAGTATTTT
>TRBV28|few|.|TRBJ1-1
CASSLQGWTEAFF
TGTGCCAGCAGTTTACAGGGTTGGACTGAAGCTTTCTTT